The T cell receptor (beta chain) described here comes from a study of blood T cell repertoires in COVID-19. Using immunoSEQ multiplex PCR, the repertoire was profiled, and TCRdb retains in-frame clones only, with some absent. The sample records 130,000 to 150,000 clones, approximately 88% being singletons. CDR3 length equals 14 residues. Germline CDR1 is MNHEY and CDR2 is SMNVEV (reference sequence). V gave up 2 bases and J gave up 5 bases; unmatched junction bases: 3. The sequenced material came from peripheral blood. This clonotype was obtained from a woman aged 45-60 years with acute or convalescent COVID-19. The rearrangement joins TRBV27 to TRBJ1-2, with TRBD1 matching over 9 bases. The CDR3, as DNA: TGTGCCAGCAGTTTAGCGACAGGGGGGTATGGCTACACCTTC. This translates into CASSLATGGYGYTF.